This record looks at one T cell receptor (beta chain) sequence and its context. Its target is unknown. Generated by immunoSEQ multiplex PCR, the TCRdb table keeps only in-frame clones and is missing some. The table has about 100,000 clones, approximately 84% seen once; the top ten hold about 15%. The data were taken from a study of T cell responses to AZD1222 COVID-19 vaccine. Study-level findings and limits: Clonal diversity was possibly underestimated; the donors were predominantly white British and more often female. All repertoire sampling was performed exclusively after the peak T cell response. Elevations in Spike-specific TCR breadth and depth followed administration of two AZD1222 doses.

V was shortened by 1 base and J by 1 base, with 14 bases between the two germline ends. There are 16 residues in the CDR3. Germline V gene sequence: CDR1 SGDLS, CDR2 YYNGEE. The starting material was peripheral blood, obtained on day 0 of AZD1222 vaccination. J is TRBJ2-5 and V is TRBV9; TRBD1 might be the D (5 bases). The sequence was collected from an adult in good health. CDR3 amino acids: CASSVRQGWAQETQYF. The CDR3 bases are TGTGCCAGCAGCGTACGGCAGGGTTGGGCCCAAGAGACCCAGTACTTC.